Sequencing of this T cell receptor beta chain was carried out in a study of T cell responses to AZD1222 COVID-19 vaccine. Whole-study results and caveats: The CD4 TCRs associated with vaccination extended across spike and predominated at 160-218 and 743-854. Close to half of spike-specific TCRs reportedly recognize unmutated variant regions. Repertoires were obtained solely post-peak T cell response.

Profiling relied on immunoSEQ multiplex PCR, and the TCRdb table lists in-frame clones only, not all of them. The sample carries over 120,000 clones, about 90% recorded once. With respect to this clone: Its antigen remains unidentified.

CDR1 and CDR2 from the germline V gene are GTSNPN and SVGIG (reference sequence). The CDR3 is made up of 12 amino acids. V shed 7 bases and J shed 0 bases, with 8 bases lying between them. This clonotype was sampled from an adult who received the AZD1222 COVID-19 vaccine. The rearrangement uses TRBV30 and TRBJ2-3; D not resolved. This specimen consisted of peripheral blood, obtained 28 days after the second AZD1222 dose. CDR3 region: CASALSTDTQYF. The CDR3 coding sequence is TGTGCCTCAGCGCTTAGCACAGATACGCAGTATTTT.